This TCR beta chain emerged from a study of cytomegalovirus exposure and HLA in healthy donors. Study results and caveats: V segments that were indistinguishable, TRBV6-2 and TRBV6-3 among them, were omitted from analysis.

The primer mix had 60 Vbeta and 13 Jbeta primers. The repertoire was sequenced with immunoSEQ multiplex PCR; TCRdb's copy has only in-frame clones and lacks some. The table has tens of thousands of clones, roughly 77% seen once. V was cut by 0 bases and J by 4 bases, with 7 bases left in between. The CDR3 has 13 residues. The germline V gene has CDR1 SGHNT and CDR2 YYREEE (reference sequence). Note on this clone: Its cognate antigen is unknown.

The sample comprised PBMCs. V and J are TRBV5-4 and TRBJ1-1; D is undetermined. This receptor was taken from a man between 25 and 39 years old in good health and CMV-seropositive. CDR3 DNA: TGTGCCAGCAGCTTGGTGGGAGTCACTGAAGCTTTCTTT. This translates into CASSLVGVTEAFF.